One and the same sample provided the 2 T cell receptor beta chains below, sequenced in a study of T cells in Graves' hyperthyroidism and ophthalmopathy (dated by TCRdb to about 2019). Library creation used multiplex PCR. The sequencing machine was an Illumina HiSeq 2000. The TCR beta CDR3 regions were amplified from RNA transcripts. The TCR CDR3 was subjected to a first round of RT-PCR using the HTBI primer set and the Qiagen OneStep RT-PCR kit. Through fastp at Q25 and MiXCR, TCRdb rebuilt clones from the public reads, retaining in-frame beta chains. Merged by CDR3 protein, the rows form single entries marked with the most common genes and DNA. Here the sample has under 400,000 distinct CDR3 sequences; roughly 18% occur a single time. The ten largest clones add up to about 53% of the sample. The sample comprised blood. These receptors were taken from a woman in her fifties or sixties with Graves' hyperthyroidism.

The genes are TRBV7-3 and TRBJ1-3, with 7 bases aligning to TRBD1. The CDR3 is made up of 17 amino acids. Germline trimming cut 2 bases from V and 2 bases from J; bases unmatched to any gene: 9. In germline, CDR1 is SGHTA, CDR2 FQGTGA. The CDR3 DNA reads TGTGCCAGCAGCTTAGGGATAGGGGGCTGGACTGGAAACACCATATATTTT. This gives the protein CASSLGIGGWTGNTIYF.

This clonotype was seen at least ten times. DNA of the CDR3: TGTGCCAGCAGCTTAGTCCGAGGGGGCTACAATGAGCAGTTCTTC. Translated: CASSLVRGGYNEQFF. The V and J genes are TRBV11-2 and TRBJ2-1, with D perhaps TRBD1 (6 bases). The CDR3 totals 15 residues. CDR1 and CDR2 (germline): SGHAT, FQNNGV. Between the trimmed V and J ends, which lost 1 base and 3 bases, there was a span of 10 bases.